The sequence of this T cell receptor beta chain was determined in a study of CD8+ T cells in alopecia areata. Findings of the study overall: Uncertainty about whether baseline CD8+ expansion is linked to response remains, with one nonresponder.

The treatment is: oral pan-JAK inhibitor, 5-10 mg twice daily. From germline, CDR1 is SQVTM and CDR2 ANQGSEA. V was shortened by 2 bases and J by 4 bases, with 7 bases between the two germline ends. This CDR3 has 12 amino acids. The authors extracted RNA and reverse transcribed it into cDNA as the sequencing template. Some clones are missing from TCRdb's copy, which holds only in-frame ones; the method was immunoSEQ multiplex PCR. The sample contains roughly 180,000 clones, 60% to 70% of which appear only once. In this sample, this clone turned up a few times. Antigen unknown. This sequence originates from a human donor with alopecia areata. The rearrangement uses TRBV29-1 and TRBJ2-3, with no clear D. The input for sequencing was CD4+ T cells sorted from blood, taken at week 4, from a patient treated with tofacitinib. CDR3 protein: CSVERQSDTQYF. In nucleotides, the CDR3 is TGCAGCGTTGAACGCCAGTCAGATACGCAGTATTTT.